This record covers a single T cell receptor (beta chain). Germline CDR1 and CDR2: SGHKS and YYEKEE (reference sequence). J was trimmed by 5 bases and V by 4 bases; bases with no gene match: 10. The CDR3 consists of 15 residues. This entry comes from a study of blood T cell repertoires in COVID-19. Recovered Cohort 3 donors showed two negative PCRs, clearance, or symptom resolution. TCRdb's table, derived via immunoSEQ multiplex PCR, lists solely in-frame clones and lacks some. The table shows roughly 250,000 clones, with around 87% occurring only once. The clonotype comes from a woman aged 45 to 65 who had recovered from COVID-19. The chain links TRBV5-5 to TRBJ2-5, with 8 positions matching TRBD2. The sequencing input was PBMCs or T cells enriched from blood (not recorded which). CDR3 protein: CASSPAGTSFETQYF. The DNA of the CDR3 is TGTGCCAGCAGCCCGGCCGGGACTAGTTTTGAGACCCAGTACTTC.